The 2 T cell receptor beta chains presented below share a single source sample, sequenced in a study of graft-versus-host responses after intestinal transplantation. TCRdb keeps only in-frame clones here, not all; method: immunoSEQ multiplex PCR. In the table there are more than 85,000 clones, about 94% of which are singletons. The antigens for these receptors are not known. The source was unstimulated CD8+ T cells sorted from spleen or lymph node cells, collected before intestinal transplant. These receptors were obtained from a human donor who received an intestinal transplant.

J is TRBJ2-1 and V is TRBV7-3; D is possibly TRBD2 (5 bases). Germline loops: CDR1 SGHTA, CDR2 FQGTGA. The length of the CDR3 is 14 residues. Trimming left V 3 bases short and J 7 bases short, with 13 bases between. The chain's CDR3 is CASSFPGPGNEQFF. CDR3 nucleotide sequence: TGTGCCAGCAGCTTCCCCGGCCCGGGGAATGAGCAGTTCTTC.

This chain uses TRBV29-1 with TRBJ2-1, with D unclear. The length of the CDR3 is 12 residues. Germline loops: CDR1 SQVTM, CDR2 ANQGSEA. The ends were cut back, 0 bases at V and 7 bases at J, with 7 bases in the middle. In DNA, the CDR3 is TGCAGCGTTGAAGATATCGCTAATGAGCAGTTCTTC. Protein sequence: CSVEDIANEQFF.